The entry that follows covers one T cell receptor beta chain sequence. CDR1 is MNHNY, CDR2 SVGAGI, per germline (reference sequence). Losses at the gene ends were 7 bases for V and 7 bases for J; bases not matched to a gene: 12. The CDR3 length is 15 residues. Researchers divided each subset's genomic DNA evenly across several immunoSEQ plates. Clones were read by immunoSEQ multiplex PCR, and TCRdb kept only the in-frame ones, dropping some. In the table there are some 470,000 clones, 75% to 85% of which are singletons. The sample comes from a study of shared clonotypes between healthy human individuals. Study-level information: Donors, aged 18 to 49, were a couple of women and a few men.

This TCR was sampled from a woman aged 40-49 years in good health. Some clones in this sample may be carry-over from other donors' samples. The rearrangement joins TRBV6-6 to TRBJ2-2, with TRBD2 identical over 7 bases. Sequencing input: PBMCs. CDR3 in amino acids: CASNHPGLSLGELFF. CDR3 sequence (DNA): TGTGCCAGCAACCACCCGGGACTATCCCTCGGGGAGCTGTTTTTT.